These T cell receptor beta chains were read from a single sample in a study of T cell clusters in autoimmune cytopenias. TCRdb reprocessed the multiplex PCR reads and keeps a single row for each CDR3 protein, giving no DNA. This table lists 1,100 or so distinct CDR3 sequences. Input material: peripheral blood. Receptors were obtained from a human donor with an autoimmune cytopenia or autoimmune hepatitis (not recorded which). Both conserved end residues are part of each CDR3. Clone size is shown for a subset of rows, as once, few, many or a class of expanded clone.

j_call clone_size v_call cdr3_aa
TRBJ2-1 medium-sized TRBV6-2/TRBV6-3 CASSLTLPPYNEQFF
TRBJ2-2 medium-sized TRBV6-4 CASSESGTGELFF
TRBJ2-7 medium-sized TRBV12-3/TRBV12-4 CASSLERASYEQYF
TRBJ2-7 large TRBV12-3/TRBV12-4 CASSFVGQISYEQYF
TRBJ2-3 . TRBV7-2 CASSPGLLITDTQYF
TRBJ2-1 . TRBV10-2 CASSEGGREFVNEQFF
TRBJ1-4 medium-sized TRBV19 CASRRNRANEKLFF
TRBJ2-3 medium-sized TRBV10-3 CATATTGKDTQYF
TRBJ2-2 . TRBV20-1 CSASSGFTGELFF
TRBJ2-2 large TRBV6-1 CASSASSGGAEELFF